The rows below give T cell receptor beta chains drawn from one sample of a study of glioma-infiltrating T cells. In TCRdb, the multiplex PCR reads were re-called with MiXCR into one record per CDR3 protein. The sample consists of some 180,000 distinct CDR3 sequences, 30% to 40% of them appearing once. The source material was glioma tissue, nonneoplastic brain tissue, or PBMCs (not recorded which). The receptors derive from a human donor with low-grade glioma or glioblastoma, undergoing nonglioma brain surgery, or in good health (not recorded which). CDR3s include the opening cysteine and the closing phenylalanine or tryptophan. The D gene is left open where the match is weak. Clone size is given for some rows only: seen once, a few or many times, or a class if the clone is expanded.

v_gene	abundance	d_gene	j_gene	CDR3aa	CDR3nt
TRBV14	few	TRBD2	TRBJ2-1	CASSQVVTSVFHNEQFF	TGTGCCAGCAGCCAAGTAGTAACTAGCGTTTTCCACAATGAGCAGTTCTTC
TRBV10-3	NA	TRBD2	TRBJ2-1	CAISERTSGLLYNEQFF	TGTGCCATCAGTGAAAGGACTAGCGGACTTCTTTACAATGAGCAGTTCTTC
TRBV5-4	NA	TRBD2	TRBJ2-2	CASSLSGLNTGELFF	TGTGCCAGCAGCCTTAGCGGGCTGAACACCGGGGAGCTGTTTTTT
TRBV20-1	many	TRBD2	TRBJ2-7	CSARASGSYEQYF	TGCAGTGCTAGGGCTAGCGGGAGCTACGAGCAGTACTTC
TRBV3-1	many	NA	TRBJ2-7	CASSQDRQGWYEQYF	TGTGCCAGCAGCCAAGATAGGCAGGGGTGGTACGAGCAGTACTTC
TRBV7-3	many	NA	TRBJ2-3	CASSLPADTQYF	TGTGCCAGCAGCTTGCCCGCAGATACGCAGTATTTT
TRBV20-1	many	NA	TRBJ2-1	CSAFGTESSYNEQFF	TGCAGTGCGTTCGGGACCGAAAGCTCCTACAATGAGCAGTTCTTC
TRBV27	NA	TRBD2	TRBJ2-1	CAVLADSYTEPFF	TGTGCCGTCCTAGCGGACTCCTACACTGAGCCGTTCTTC
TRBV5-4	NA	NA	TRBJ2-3	CASTLRGRTGSYTDKQYF	TGTGCCAGCACCTTGCGGGGGCGAACAGGGTCTTACACAGATAAGCAGTATTTT
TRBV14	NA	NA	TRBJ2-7	CASSPSASSYEQYF	TGTGCCAGCAGCCCAAGCGCTAGCTCCTACGAGCAGTACTTC
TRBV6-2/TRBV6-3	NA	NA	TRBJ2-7	CASHSSYEQYF	TGTGCCAGCCATAGTTCCTACGAGCAGTACTTC
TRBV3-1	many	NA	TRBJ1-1	CASSLLGVRNTEAFF	TGTGCCAGCAGCCTCCTAGGGGTAAGGAACACTGAAGCTTTCTTT
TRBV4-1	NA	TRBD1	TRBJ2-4	CASSQPYRDRVPSKYF	TGCGCCAGCAGCCAACCCTACCGGGACAGGGTCCCATCGAAGTACTTC
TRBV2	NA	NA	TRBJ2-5	CASAPTLSGTQYF	TGTGCCAGCGCACCTACCTTGTCGGGGACCCAGTACTTC
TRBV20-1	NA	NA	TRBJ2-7	CSAGRPADHEQYF	TGCAGTGCGGGGCGCCCAGCAGACCACGAGCAGTACTTC
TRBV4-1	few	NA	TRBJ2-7	CASSQLSGYEQYF	TGCGCCAGCAGCCAACTCTCAGGTTACGAGCAGTACTTC
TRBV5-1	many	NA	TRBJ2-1	CASSLGLGNEQFF	TGCGCCAGCAGCTTGGGTCTAGGTAATGAGCAGTTCTTC
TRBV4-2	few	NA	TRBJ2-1	CASSQDLRGNEQFF	TGTGCCAGCAGCCAAGATCTCAGGGGTAATGAGCAGTTCTTC
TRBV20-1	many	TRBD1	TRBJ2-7	CSAVPGQGVSYEQYF	TGCAGTGCCGTCCCGGGACAGGGAGTCTCCTACGAGCAGTACTTC
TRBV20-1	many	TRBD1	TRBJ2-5	CSARDARGSGETQYF	TGCAGTGCTAGAGATGCCAGGGGGTCAGGGGAGACCCAGTACTTC
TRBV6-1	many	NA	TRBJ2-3	CASSEDGGSTDTQYF	TGTGCCAGCAGTGAAGATGGCGGTAGCACAGATACGCAGTATTTT
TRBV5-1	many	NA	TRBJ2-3	CASSSRDVRDTQYF	TGCGCCAGCAGCTCCCGGGACGTTCGAGATACGCAGTATTTT
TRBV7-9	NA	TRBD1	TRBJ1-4	CASSSSGTGLYPTNEKLFF	TGTGCCAGCAGCTCTTCCGGGACAGGGCTCTACCCAACTAATGAAAAACTGTTTTTT
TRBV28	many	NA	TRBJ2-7	CAAGSYEQYF	TGTGCCGCGGGATCCTACGAGCAGTACTTC
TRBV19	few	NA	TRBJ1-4	CASPRDGRGEKLFF	TGTGCCAGTCCCCGGGACGGACGGGGTGAAAAACTGTTTTTT
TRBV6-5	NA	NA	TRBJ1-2	CASSLDNYREGYGCTF	TGTGCCAGCAGTTTAGATAACTACAGGGAAGGCTATGGCTGCACCTTC
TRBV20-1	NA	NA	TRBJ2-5	CSARVLERTENQYF	TGCAGTGCTAGAGTACTAGAGCGGACAGAGAACCAGTACTTC